This T cell receptor beta chain stems from a study of CD8+ T cells in alopecia areata. cDNA prepared by RNA extraction and subsequent reverse transcription served as the template for sequencing. Here immunoSEQ multiplex PCR was the method, and the copy in TCRdb shows in-frame clones only, minus some. This record lists some 120,000 clones, none seen once only, and the top ten clones contain roughly a fifth. The CDR3 is 13 residues long. Germline V lookup: CDR1 NNHDY, CDR2 SYVADS. Trimming left V 3 bases short and J 4 bases short, with 8 bases between. Findings of the study overall: Scalp sequencing also captures normal skin's resident alphabeta T cells. Possibly as an HLA-related effect, TCR sharing across patients appeared less clear than in mice.

In the case of this clone: Its antigen is as yet unknown. Mouse gene names and germline throughout. The DNA ends 4 residues before the CDR3 does, and the rest of the CDR3 is filled in from the germline J gene.

The chain employs TRBV13-3 and TRBJ2-1, with D tentatively TRBD2 (6 bases). Sample: lesional skin. The TCR sequence derives from a C3H/HeJ mouse with alopecia areata. This mouse strain has H2-k as its MHC haplotype. The CDR3 sequence is CASSVGEYAEQFF. Partial CDR3 DNA: TGTGCCAGCAGTGTGGGGGAGTATGCT.